This TCR beta chain came from a study of T cells after posttransplantation cyclophosphamide (dated by TCRdb to the mid-2010s). For the study in its entirety: T cell repertoire reconstitution was tracked by TRB sequencing after myeloablative bone marrow transplantation in which posttransplantation cyclophosphamide was used as GVHD prophylaxis. Samples from around 40 PTCy-treated patients and 15 to 20 related bone marrow donors of those patients were subjected to antigen receptor sequencing. TRB sequencing was performed on blood from all 35 or so PTCy patients with 1-year posttransplant specimens. In 3 patients, up to about 3 additional blood samples taken between 2 and 5.2 years after transplant also underwent TRB sequencing, as did pretransplant blood from 4 patients. Because TRA and TRB clonality correlated tightly in roughly nine samples, later TCR analyses were limited to TRB. Public TRB sequences were queried against a database of over 3,000 sequences associated with responses to pathogens, tumor antigens, self-antigens and alloantigens. What the study reported, not specific to this receptor: Across 45 patients, recipient CMV seropositivity and CMV reactivation were highly associated with TRB clonality; PTCy diversity was similar to CNI/methotrexate controls. The TRB repertoires of T cells infiltrating skin or the GI tract showed only limited overlap with the TRB repertoires found in blood. At 1-2 months, donor-recipient similarity was low but rose over the first year, and the later blood repertoires were often dominated by donor CD8+ memory clones.

At least ten counts were recorded for this clone. The target of this receptor is not known. Within one base of it there is no much larger clone, and no base qualities were kept. On the day of marrow donation, related bone marrow donors gave peripheral blood samples. Peripheral blood and bone marrow mononuclear cells were isolated by Ficoll-Hypaque density centrifugation and cryopreserved. TRB sequencing used genomic DNA with the immunoSEQ assay at survey resolution or the hsTCRB kit. Per the authors' processing: The immunoSEQ software was used for initial read processing, and the LymphoSeq R package was used for repertoire analyses. Clonality was calculated as 1 minus normalized Shannon entropy, and the Gini coefficient was also calculated for each TRB dataset. To infer phenotypes in unsorted samples, TRB sequences from sorted subsets of the recipient or donor were mapped onto the unsorted samples of the same recipient. The table was pulled from immuneACCESS by TCRdb, which kept in-frame rearrangements only. Such tables lose some clones; where checked, under half of the loss comes from unresolved V genes, and the rest has no known cause. V and J calls and clone size are copied from that table; D and trimming were computed from the DNA. This sample has 20,000 to 25,000 clones, none of them a singleton. Of the sample, 5.5% to 8% is held by the ten largest clones.

According to the germline V gene, CDR1 reads SNHLY and CDR2 reads FYNNEI. Trimmed from V: 6 bases; trimmed from J: 3 bases; junction bases lacking a gene match: 10. The CDR3 measures 15 amino acids from cysteine to phenylalanine. CDR3 DNA only is kept here, 45 bases in frame from base 1. The sequencing sample was made of PBMCs. The rearrangement combines TRBV2 with TRBJ2-5; a stretch of 7 junction bases matches TRBD1. The origin of this receptor is an older woman in good health, CMV-negative, and a related stem cell transplant donor. The DNA sequence follows: TGTGCCAGCAGCCGCGACAGGGTAGGGAAAGAGACCCAGTACTTC. It translates to CASSRDRVGKETQYF.